This T cell receptor beta chain was identified in a study of blood T cells in healthy people across ages. Germline lookup yields CDR1 SGHKS and CDR2 YYEKEE (reference sequence). The CDR3 is 15 residues long. Trimming pared 3 bases from V and 2 bases from J, leaving 14 bases between. The sample holds a few counts of this clonotype. RNA extraction gave at least 5 micrograms of total RNA per sample. Alongside a J-beta primer mix, a sample-barcoded 5' primer served in a second PCR lasting about 7 to 11 cycles. TCRdb reanalysed the 5' RACE reads using MiXCR and keeps one entry per CDR3 protein. The sample yields 1,500,000 or so distinct CDR3 sequences, approximately 59% seen once.

This chain connects TRBV5-5 to TRBJ1-2; D unclear. This TCR came from a man younger than 30 in good health. The source material was blood. CDR3 residues: CASSSAENLNYGYTF. DNA for the CDR3: TGTGCCAGCAGCTCTGCGGAGAACCTAAACTATGGCTACACCTTC.